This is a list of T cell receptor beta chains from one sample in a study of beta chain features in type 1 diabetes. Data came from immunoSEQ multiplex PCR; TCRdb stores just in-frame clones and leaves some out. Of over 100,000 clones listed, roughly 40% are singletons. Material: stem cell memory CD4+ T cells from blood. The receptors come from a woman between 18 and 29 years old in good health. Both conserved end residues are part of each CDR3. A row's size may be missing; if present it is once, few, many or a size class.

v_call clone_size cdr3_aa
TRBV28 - CASSLPPGQGIPGYTF
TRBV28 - CASSWTGSGNTIYF
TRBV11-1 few CASSLSGAPSYEQYF
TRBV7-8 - CASSKSRTSGLGELFF
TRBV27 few CASSLQGSEKLFF
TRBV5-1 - CASSLTPATNEKLFF
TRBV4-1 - CASSQAGPWDTQYF
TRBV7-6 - CASSPWGGQGAYEQYF
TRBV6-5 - CASSSGSSGDEQYF
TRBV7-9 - CASSSPPANYGYTF